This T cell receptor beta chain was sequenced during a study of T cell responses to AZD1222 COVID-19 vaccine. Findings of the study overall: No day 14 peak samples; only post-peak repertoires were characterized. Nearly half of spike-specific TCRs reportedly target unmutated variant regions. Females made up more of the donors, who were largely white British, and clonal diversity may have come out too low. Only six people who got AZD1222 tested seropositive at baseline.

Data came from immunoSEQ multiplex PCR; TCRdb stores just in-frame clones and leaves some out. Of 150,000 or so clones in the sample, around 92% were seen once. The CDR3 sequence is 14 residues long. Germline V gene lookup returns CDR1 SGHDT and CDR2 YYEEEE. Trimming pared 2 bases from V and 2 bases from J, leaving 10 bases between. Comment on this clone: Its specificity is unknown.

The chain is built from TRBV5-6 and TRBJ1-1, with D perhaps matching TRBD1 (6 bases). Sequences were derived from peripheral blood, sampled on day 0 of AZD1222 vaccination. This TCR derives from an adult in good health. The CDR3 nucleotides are TGTGCCAGCAGCTTTGGGACATCCAACACTGAAGCTTTCTTT. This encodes CASSFGTSNTEAFF.